The 28 T cell receptor beta chains reported below all come from one sample, sequenced in a study of regulatory T cells in long-lasting Graves disease. Specified time point: newly diagnosed GD, antithyroid drugs for less than 3 months. From RNA extracted from PBMCs, the TCR library was made. With iRepertoire HTBI primers and Arm-PCR of CDR3 regions, TCR beta libraries were built. MiXCR was run by TCRdb on the multiplex PCR reads, yielding one entry per CDR3 protein. The sample contains about 420,000 distinct CDR3 sequences, about 15% of which appear only once. This sample was shared with a second study, whose subject was T cells in Graves' hyperthyroidism and ophthalmopathy.

Sequencing was performed on peripheral blood mononuclear cells (PBMCs), taken at new diagnosis, from a patient treated with antithyroid drugs. These receptors all come from a woman younger than 35 with Graves disease.

This chain connects TRBV10-3 to TRBJ1-1; TRBD1 might be the D (5 bases). The CDR3 covers 12 residues. V was cut by 6 bases and J by 5 bases, with 10 bases left in between. From germline, CDR1 is ENHRY and CDR2 SYGVKD. The CDR3 coding sequence is TGTGCCATCAGCCAGGGCGGTACTGAAGCTTTCTTT. Its translation: CAISQGGTEAFF.

In this sample, this clonotype turned up a few times. This sequence joins TRBV3-1 and TRBJ2-2; D remains ambiguous. Germline lookup yields CDR1 LGHDT and CDR2 YNNKEL (reference sequence). The CDR3 extends over 13 amino acids. Between the trimmed V and J ends, which lost 2 bases and 8 bases, there was a span of 9 bases. The CDR3 region is CASSQSRVGELFF. The CDR3 DNA follows: TGTGCCAGCAGCCAAAGTCGGGTTGGGGAGCTGTTTTTT.

This clonotype was seen repeatedly, ten times or more. This rearrangement joins TRBV4-1 to TRBJ1-2; 9 bases fit TRBD1. Germline V gene sequence: CDR1 MGHRA, CDR2 YSYEKL. The CDR3 spans 15 residues. Losses at the gene ends were 2 bases for V and 7 bases for J; bases not matched to a gene: 8. CDR3 region: CASSQNKQGASGYTF. The CDR3 DNA is TGCGCCAGCAGCCAAAACAAACAGGGGGCCTCTGGCTACACCTTC.

This clonotype appeared many times. CDR3 DNA: TGTGCCAGCAGCTCACCCGCGGCCACTAGCGGGGGAAGCTCCTACAATGAGCAGTTCTTC. Translation: CASSSPAATSGGSSYNEQFF. The chain recombines TRBV7-9 with TRBJ2-1, with TRBD2 identical over 11 bases. The CDR3 length is 20 residues. Germline CDR1 SEHNR, CDR2 FQNEAQ (reference sequence). Trimming at V came to 4 bases and at J to 0 bases, leaving 14 bases not matched to a gene.

At least ten counts were recorded for this clonotype. The chain uses TRBV27 and TRBJ1-2; 9 positions match TRBD1. This CDR3 region has 14 residues. J lost 7 bases, V lost 5 bases, and 8 bases had no gene match. Germline lookup yields CDR1 MNHEY and CDR2 SMNVEV (reference sequence). CDR3 residues: CASSDRTGVGGYTF. The DNA for the CDR3 is TGTGCCAGCAGTGACCGGACAGGGGTGGGTGGCTACACCTTC.

V gene TRBV12-3 or TRBV12-4 combines with J gene TRBJ1-2; D uncertain. This CDR3 has 13 residues. V shed 7 bases and J shed 4 bases, with 13 bases lying between them. CDR3 in amino acids: CASTMPPFYGYTF. The CDR3 nucleotides are TGTGCCAGCACCATGCCCCCTTTCTATGGCTACACCTTC.

J is TRBJ1-4 and V is TRBV7-9; no clear D. Per the germline V gene, CDR1 is SEHNR and CDR2 is FQNEAQ (reference sequence). This CDR3 is built from 12 residues. The V end lost 3 bases, the J end lost 8 bases, and 7 bases lay between the germline ends. The CDR3 loop is CASSFLVEKLFF. The CDR3 DNA follows: TGTGCCAGCAGCTTCTTAGTCGAAAAACTGTTTTTT.

This clonotype was seen only once. J is TRBJ2-7 and V is TRBV19, with 8 positions matching TRBD1. The CDR3 loop spans 16 amino acids. The V segment lost 1 base and the J segment 0 bases; nucleotides outside the gene matches: 5. Looked up from germline, CDR1 is LNHDA and CDR2 is SQIVND (reference sequence). CDR3 sequence: CASSIAGQATSYEQYF. CDR3 coding DNA: TGTGCCAGTAGTATAGCGGGACAGGCAACCTCCTACGAGCAGTACTTC.

The J gene is TRBJ2-2, the V gene TRBV28; 9 bases line up with TRBD2. From germline, CDR1 is MDHEN and CDR2 SYDVKM. With V trimmed by 3 bases and J by 5 bases, 4 bases remained unmatched. The CDR3 runs to 15 residues. CDR3 sequence (DNA): TGTGCCAGCAGTTTTGATCTAGCGGGAACCGGGGAGCTGTTTTTT. It is translated as CASSFDLAGTGELFF. The whole variable domain, remainder taken from reference TRBV28 and TRBJ2-2, is DVKVTQSSRYLVKRTGEKVFLECVQDMDHENMFWYRQDPGLGLRLIYFSYDVKMKEKGDIPEGYSVSREKKERFSLILESASTNQTSMYLCASSFDLAGTGELFFGEGSRLTVL.

This clonotype was picked up a small number of times. The chain joins TRBV10-3 to TRBJ2-1; D is possibly TRBD1 or TRBD2 (6 bases each). The CDR3 totals 20 residues. Germline lookup yields CDR1 ENHRY and CDR2 SYGVKD. Trimming left V 4 bases short and J 1 base short, with 26 bases between. CDR3 loop: CAISGRVADRGRGSYNEQFF. The CDR3 DNA reads as TGTGCCATCAGTGGTCGTGTAGCGGATCGGGGGCGAGGGTCCTACAATGAGCAGTTCTTC.

J is TRBJ2-3 and V is TRBV29-1; TRBD1 aligns across 9 bases. CDR3 length: 12 residues. The germline V gene has CDR1 SQVTM and CDR2 ANQGSEA. Germline trimming cut 6 bases from V and 7 bases from J; bases unmatched to any gene: 5. This CDR3 is CSVQGAVNTQYF. The CDR3 DNA sequence: TGCAGCGTACAGGGGGCGGTGAATACGCAGTATTTT.

This clonotype was observed a few times. In DNA form, the CDR3 reads TGCGCCAGCAGCTTGTTGCCACTAGGGGTGGCTAATGAAAAACTGTTTTTT. Translation gives CASSLLPLGVANEKLFF. This sequence joins TRBV5-1 and TRBJ1-4; weak D call: TRBD1 (5 bases). The germline gives CDR1 SGHRS, CDR2 YFSETQ. The CDR3 is made up of 17 amino acids. V was clipped by 1 base and J by 3 bases, with 16 bases between them.

The rearrangement joins TRBV19 to TRBJ2-7, with TRBD2 matching over 9 bases. This CDR3 has 14 amino acids. The J segment lost 4 bases and the V segment lost 6 bases, leaving 7 bases of the junction unmatched. CDR1 is LNHDA, CDR2 SQIVND, per germline (reference sequence). CDR3 nucleotide sequence: TGTGCCAGTAGCTTGACTAGCGGTCCATACGAGCAGTACTTC. This gives the protein CASSLTSGPYEQYF. Complete variable domain (other parts from reference TRBV19 and TRBJ2-7): DGGITQSPKYLFRKEGQNVTLSCEQNLNHDAMYWYRQDPGQGLRLIYYSQIVNDFQKGDIAEGYSVSREKKESFPLTVTSAQKNPTAFYLCASSLTSGPYEQYFGPGTRLTVT.

Many counts were recorded for this clonotype. V is TRBV3-1 and J is TRBJ1-2; D is undetermined. V was pared by 2 bases and J by 8 bases, with 12 bases between. The CDR3 loop spans 13 amino acids. Germline loops: CDR1 LGHDT, CDR2 YNNKEL (reference sequence). CDR3 in amino acids: CASSQIASGGYTF. The CDR3 nucleotides read TGTGCCAGCAGCCAAATAGCCTCTGGGGGCTACACCTTC.

V is TRBV18 and J is TRBJ1-6, with 7 bases that match TRBD1. The CDR3 consists of 14 residues. The germline V gene has CDR1 KGHSH and CDR2 LQKENI. The ends lost 4 bases at V and 5 bases at J; junction bases unmatched: 2. CDR3 DNA: TGTGCCAGCTCACGGGGGACAGATAATTCACCCCTCCACTTT. Translated, it gives CASSRGTDNSPLHF.

The table lists this clonotype with many counts. As DNA, the CDR3 is TGTGCCAGCACCCCAGCTTTAGTTCGGCTAGCGGGCGTCCCAGATACGCAGTATTTT. This sequence encodes CASTPALVRLAGVPDTQYF. The chain couples TRBV11-1 to TRBJ2-3; 8 bases match TRBD2. The junction had 22 bases not matched to a gene; V was cut back by 7 bases and J by 4 bases. Germline V gene sequence: CDR1 SGHAT, CDR2 FQDESV (reference sequence). There are 19 residues in the CDR3.

The rearrangement joins TRBV6-2 or TRBV6-3 to TRBJ2-5, with D unclear. The V end was cut by 2 bases, the J end by 4 bases, with 8 bases between. CDR1 MNHEY and CDR2 SVGEGT come from the germline V gene. The CDR3 spans 13 residues. CDR3 region: CASSYDGTETQYF. The CDR3 coding sequence is TGTGCCAGCAGTTACGATGGCACAGAGACCCAGTACTTC.

The CDR3 here is CAIKETGGYEQYF. CDR3 DNA sequence: TGTGCCATCAAGGAGACAGGGGGGTACGAGCAGTACTTC. The V call is TRBV10-3, the J call TRBJ2-7; 9 bases agree with TRBD1. Germline assignment: CDR1 ENHRY and CDR2 SYGVKD. The CDR3 runs 13 residues. Losses at the gene ends were 7 bases for V and 4 bases for J; bases not matched to a gene: 5.

This clonotype was seen only a few times. The chain carries TRBV19 and TRBJ2-1, with unresolved D. CDR3 length: 13 residues. CDR1 and CDR2 (germline): LNHDA, SQIVND (reference sequence). V dropped 4 bases and J dropped 5 bases, with 9 bases sitting between them. The CDR3 nucleotides are TGTGCCAGTAGTAAACCTCCCGACAATGAGCAGTTCTTC. It encodes CASSKPPDNEQFF.

This clonotype was recorded a few times. The chain uses TRBV30 and TRBJ2-5; weak D call: TRBD2 (5 bases). Germline CDR1 reads GTSNPN; CDR2 reads SVGIG (reference sequence). Trimming pared 5 bases from V and 2 bases from J, leaving 9 bases between. This CDR3 is built from 12 residues. The CDR3, as DNA: TGTGCCTGGGACCCGGGGCAAGAGACCCAGTACTTC. The encoded protein is CAWDPGQETQYF.

Ten or more counts support this clonotype. This chain links TRBV9 with TRBJ2-3; D not certain. CDR3 size: 15 residues. Germline CDR1 reads SGDLS; CDR2 reads YYNGEE. V was trimmed by 0 bases and J by 2 bases, leaving 10 bases between them. The CDR3 region is CASSVGHGSTDTQYF. The CDR3, as DNA: TGTGCCAGCAGCGTAGGCCATGGATCCACAGATACGCAGTATTTT.

The V call is TRBV29-1, the J call TRBJ2-7; 8 bases fit TRBD1. CDR1 and CDR2 from the germline V gene are SQVTM and ANQGSEA. The CDR3 is 14 residues long. Trimming at V came to 6 bases and at J to 6 bases, leaving 13 bases not matched to a gene. CDR3 in DNA: TGCAGCGTCGGTGACCGGACAGGGTACGGCGAGCAGTACTTC. Its protein is CSVGDRTGYGEQYF.

This clonotype was detected only a few times. The chain uses TRBV5-4 and TRBJ2-1; D gene ambiguous. Germline V lookup: CDR1 SGHNT, CDR2 YYREEE (reference sequence). Between the trimmed V and J ends, which lost 0 bases and 3 bases, there was a span of 7 bases. The CDR3 has 14 residues. In DNA, the CDR3 is TGTGCCAGCAGCTTGGAACTTCGCTACAATGAGCAGTTCTTC. Translation gives CASSLELRYNEQFF.

This clonotype occurred a few times. The rearrangement links TRBV27 to TRBJ1-2; possible D gene TRBD1, 5 bases. V gave up 6 bases and J gave up 1 base, with 15 bases separating them. The CDR3 sequence is 15 residues long. The germline CDR1 and CDR2 sequences are MNHEY and SMNVEV (reference sequence). CDR3 nucleotide sequence: TGTGCCAGCAGCCTTTACGGGGGAATTAACTATGGCTACACCTTC. Protein: CASSLYGGINYGYTF.

This clonotype was counted many times. The chain employs TRBV15 and TRBJ2-5; unclear D gene. CDR1 is LNHNV, CDR2 YYDKDF, per germline (reference sequence). Trimming took 1 base from V and 3 from J, leaving 9 bases between them. The CDR3 runs 14 residues. Here the CDR3 reads CATSRGRSEETQYF. The DNA for the CDR3 is TGTGCCACCAGCAGAGGACGGAGCGAAGAGACCCAGTACTTC.

This chain connects TRBV5-1 to TRBJ2-2; the match to TRBD2 covers 9 bases. Germline V lookup: CDR1 SGHRS, CDR2 YFSETQ. J gave up 0 bases and V 4 bases, and 16 bases lay outside the gene matches. The CDR3 contains 20 residues. CDR3: CASSRGFQTSGMANTGELFF. CDR3 in DNA: TGCGCCAGCAGCCGAGGTTTCCAGACTAGCGGAATGGCGAACACCGGGGAGCTGTTTTTT.

In this sample, this clonotype turned up many times. CDR3 sequence reads: CASSLSFSGNTEAFF. The CDR3 DNA reads TGTGCCAGCAGCTTAAGTTTTTCAGGGAACACTGAAGCTTTCTTT. The chain is built from TRBV11-1 and TRBJ1-1; D unclear. V lost 2 bases to trimming and J lost 1 base, with 11 bases between them. The V gene's germline CDR1 is SGHAT and CDR2 FQDESV (reference sequence). The CDR3 runs to 15 residues.

This clonotype showed up many times. This sequence joins TRBV25-1 and TRBJ2-7; 7 bases are a match to TRBD2. Germline CDR1 MGHDK, CDR2 SYGVNS. V shed 1 base and J 2 bases; nucleotides not matched to a gene: 11. CDR3 length: 17 residues. CDR3 bases: TGTGCCAGCAGTGAATGGGCCCTGGGCGGGGGACCCTACGAGCAGTACTTC. Protein sequence: CASSEWALGGGPYEQYF.